The next 15 T cell receptor beta chains were all read from a single sample in a study of blood T cells in healthy people across ages. The use of a sample-barcoded 5' primer and a J-beta primer mix characterized a second PCR of about 6 to 12 cycles. TCRdb analysed the 5' RACE reads with MiXCR anew, one entry per CDR3 protein. The profile shows roughly 930,000 distinct CDR3 sequences, around 49% of them singletons. The sequenced material came from blood. The source of these receptors is a man aged 25-45 years in good health.

The chain joins TRBV11-1 to TRBJ2-5; 8 bases are a match to TRBD2. This CDR3 is 15 amino acids long. CDR1 and CDR2 from the germline V gene are SGHAT and FQDESV (reference sequence). The V and J ends lost 10 bases and 11 bases, in that order; junction bases with no gene match: 21. This CDR3 reads CATKVRGGSYNEQYF. The CDR3 region has the DNA TGTGCCACCAAAGTCCGGGGGGGATCCTACAATGAGCAGTACTTC.

In this sample, this clonotype turned up a few times. This chain connects TRBV27 to TRBJ2-1; a weak D match, TRBD1 (6 bases). The CDR3 loop spans 16 amino acids. Germline V gene data show CDR1 as MNHEY and CDR2 as SMNVEV (reference sequence). The V and J ends lost 5 bases and 9 bases respectively, with 23 bases between them. CDR3 sequence: CASSVTGFSGVGEQFF. CDR3 nucleotides: TGTGCCAGCAGTGTCACAGGGTTCTCGGGCGTCGGTGAGCAGTTCTTC.

For this clonotype: A much larger clone is a single base away; this may be a read error. This chain connects TRBV20-1 to TRBJ2-7, with TRBD2 identical over 14 bases. Germline V gene data show CDR1 as DFQATT and CDR2 as SNEGSKA (reference sequence). The CDR3 loop spans 14 amino acids. V shed 7 bases and J 7 bases; nucleotides not matched to a gene: 9. The CDR3, as DNA: TGCAGTGGAGGACTAGCGGGGGGTGGTCATGAGCAGTACTTC. Residues: CSGGLAGGGHEQYF.

The DNA of the CDR3 is TGTGCCGGACTCCGGGACAGCGTCTCTGGGGCCAACGTCCTGACTTTC. Translated, it gives CAGLRDSVSGANVLTF. The chain joins TRBV12-3 or TRBV12-4 to TRBJ2-6, with 7 bases identical to TRBD1. With V trimmed by 11 bases and J by 0 bases, 10 bases remained unmatched. This CDR3 has 16 amino acids.

To note about this clonotype: A read error may account for a junction end that differs from germline. The chain has TRBV5-1 and TRBJ2-1; 7 bases fit TRBD1. The germline V gene has CDR1 SGHRS and CDR2 YFSETQ. This CDR3 has 14 residues. The CDR3 sequence is CASSFSGGYKEQFF. The CDR3 DNA sequence: TGCGCCAGCAGCTTTTCAGGGGGATACAAGGAGCAGTTCTTC.

This clonotype was detected only a few times. J is TRBJ1-2 and V is TRBV7-9; D is perhaps TRBD1 (5 bases). Deletions cut 5 bases from V and 6 bases from J, with 13 bases between. This CDR3 comprises 13 residues. Germline lookup yields CDR1 SEHNR and CDR2 FQNEAQ (reference sequence). CDR3 in amino acids: CASSPAGRHGYTF. DNA of the CDR3: TGTGCCAGCAGCCCCGCAGGGAGACATGGCTACACCTTC.

V gene TRBV5-5 combines with J gene TRBJ2-7; TRBD1 or TRBD2 may be the D gene (5 bases each). V was clipped by 4 bases and J by 0 bases, with 14 bases between them. The CDR3 is made up of 15 amino acids. Germline V gene sequence: CDR1 SGHKS, CDR2 YYEKEE (reference sequence). CDR3 loop: CASSPGTFSSYEQYF. CDR3 DNA sequence: TGTGCCAGCAGCCCCGGGACCTTCAGCTCCTACGAGCAGTACTTC. The full variable domain, in which reference TRBV5-5 and TRBJ2-7 provide the parts outside the CDR3, is DAGVTQSPTHLIKTRGQQVTLRCSPISGHKSVSWYQQVLGQGPQFIFQYYEKEERGRGNFPDRFSARQFPNYSSELNVNALLLGDSALYLCASSPGTFSSYEQYFGPGTRLTVT.

This clonotype was observed a handful of times. The gene calls are TRBV20-1 and TRBJ1-4; D gene uncertain. Trimming stripped 3 bases from V and 4 bases from J, with 9 bases between. The CDR3 consists of 13 residues. Per the germline V gene, CDR1 is DFQATT and CDR2 is SNEGSKA (reference sequence). The CDR3 nucleotides read TGCAGTGCTAGGGGAGTCATTAATGAAAAACTGTTTTTT. As protein: CSARGVINEKLFF.

This clonotype was observed a few times. This may come from a read error, since a much larger clone is one base off. The rearrangement joins TRBV6-5 to TRBJ2-7; possible D gene TRBD2, 7 bases. Per germline, CDR1 MNHEY and CDR2 SVGAGI. This CDR3 contains 14 residues. V shed 4 bases and J shed 7 bases, with 17 bases lying between them. CDR3 nucleotide sequence: TGTGCCAGCAGTTTGGGGGGGACAAACAATGAGCAGTACTTC. Protein sequence: CASSLGGTNNEQYF.

V usage is TRBV4-2 and J usage is TRBJ2-1, with D unresolved. This CDR3 spans 17 amino acids. Between the trimmed V and J ends, which lost 0 bases and 0 bases, there was a span of 12 bases. CDR1 and CDR2 from the germline V gene are LGHNA and YNFKEQ. The CDR3 region is CASSQDRTGSSYNEQFF. The CDR3 DNA reads as TGTGCCAGCAGCCAAGATAGAACGGGCAGCTCCTACAATGAGCAGTTCTTC.

This clonotype was counted only a few times. The rearrangement joins TRBV4-2 to TRBJ2-1, with unresolved D. Germline V gives CDR1 LGHNA, CDR2 YNFKEQ. CDR3 length: 12 amino acids. V lost 0 bases to trimming and J lost 12 bases, with 9 bases between them. CDR3 in DNA: TGTGCCAGCAGCCAAGATGGGCGGTGGCAGTTCTTC. It yields the protein CASSQDGRWQFF.

J is TRBJ2-1 and V is TRBV12-3 or TRBV12-4, with D possibly TRBD1 on 8 matching bases. V was trimmed by 6 bases and J by 10 bases, leaving 19 bases between them. The CDR3 extends over 14 amino acids. The CDR3 region is CASSLQGGSYEQFF. DNA of the CDR3: TGTGCCAGCAGCTTACAGGGGGGGTCCTACGAGCAGTTCTTC.

This clonotype was counted between two and nine times. V and J are TRBV4-3 and TRBJ1-2, with 8 bases fitting TRBD1. Trimming at V came to 3 bases and at J to 5 bases, leaving 5 bases not matched to a gene. Germline CDR1 LGHNA, CDR2 YSLEER. This CDR3 has 14 amino acids. The CDR3 loop reads CASSQDGTGYGYTF. The DNA of the CDR3 is TGCGCCAGCAGCCAGGACGGGACAGGATATGGCTACACCTTC.

About this clonotype itself: One end of the junction varies from germline; a read error may be responsible. The chain has TRBV6-2 or TRBV6-3 and TRBJ2-6; D might be TRBD1 (5 bases). CDR3 length: 15 residues. Germline V lookup: CDR1 MNHEY, CDR2 SVGEGT. CDR3 nucleotides: TGTGCCAGCAGTTACCTGTCCTCTGGGGCCGACGTCCTGACTTTC. Its protein is CASSYLSSGADVLTF.

The CDR3 DNA follows: TGTGCCAGCAGCCTCAGAGGGGGGCCGAGCAATGAGCAGTTCTTC. Translated: CASSLRGGPSNEQFF. This chain joins TRBV7-9 and TRBJ2-1, with D possibly being TRBD1 or TRBD2 (6 bases each). V was shortened by 5 bases and J by 6 bases, with 17 bases between the two germline ends. Per germline, CDR1 SEHNR and CDR2 FQNEAQ (reference sequence). This CDR3 has 15 amino acids.